A single sample gave rise to the 17 T cell receptor beta chains below, sequenced in a study of blood T cell repertoires in COVID-19. The assay was immunoSEQ multiplex PCR, and TCRdb's table has in-frame clones only and misses some. The sample yields just under 250,000 clones, 70% to 90% seen once. Sequencing was carried out using peripheral blood. Receptors were obtained from a woman in her twenties or thirties who had recovered from COVID-19.

This clone was seen only once. J is TRBJ1-2 and V is TRBV5-5; 9 nucleotides agree with TRBD1. V trimming: 3 bases; J trimming: 7 bases; junction bases outside the gene matches: 4. This CDR3 is built from 13 residues. Germline V gene sequence: CDR1 SGHKS, CDR2 YYEKEE (reference sequence). The CDR3 coding sequence is TGTGCCAGCAGCTGGACAGGGGTCCGTGGCTACACCTTC. Its translation: CASSWTGVRGYTF. The entire variable domain, with the rest obtained from reference TRBV5-5 and TRBJ1-2, is as follows: DAGVTQSPTHLIKTRGQQVTLRCSPISGHKSVSWYQQVLGQGPQFIFQYYEKEERGRGNFPDRFSARQFPNYSSELNVNALLLGDSALYLCASSWTGVRGYTFGSGTRLTVV.

The gene calls are TRBV27 and TRBJ1-2; perhaps TRBD1 as D (6 bases). Germline V gives CDR1 MNHEY, CDR2 SMNVEV (reference sequence). This CDR3 region has 15 residues. The V gene lost 4 bases and the J gene lost 6 bases, with 18 bases spanning the gap. CDR3 protein: CASSSPKQGYHGYTF. The CDR3, as DNA: TGTGCCAGCAGTTCCCCCAAACAGGGCTACCATGGCTACACCTTC.

The J gene is TRBJ2-5, the V gene TRBV2; no reliable D call. The CDR3 is 13 residues long. V lost 8 bases, J lost 1 base, and 11 bases lay in between. The germline V gene encodes CDR1 SNHLY and CDR2 FYNNEI. The CDR3 loop reads CASLWRPQETQYF. DNA of the CDR3: TGTGCCAGCCTGTGGAGACCCCAAGAGACCCAGTACTTC.

This clone was seen once. The J gene is TRBJ1-5, the V gene TRBV12-5, with TRBD1 matching 10 bases. J was trimmed by 4 bases and V by 1 base; bases with no gene match: 4. From germline, CDR1 is LGHNT and CDR2 FRNRAP. The CDR3 loop spans 16 amino acids. The CDR3 DNA reads as TGTGCTAGTGGTTTGGGGGACAGGGGATGGAATCAGCCCCAGCATTTT. It specifies CASGLGDRGWNQPQHF.

V and J are TRBV4-2 and TRBJ1-1, with 9 positions matching TRBD1. The germline V gene encodes CDR1 LGHNA and CDR2 YNFKEQ. This CDR3 spans 14 amino acids. Trimming took 5 bases from V and 3 from J; bases not matched to a gene: 4. Here the CDR3 DNA reads TGTGCCAGCAGCGGGGGACAGGGAGACACTGAAGCTTTCTTT. It codes for CASSGGQGDTEAFF.

The V call is TRBV14, the J call TRBJ1-3, with TRBD1 as a possible D gene (6 bases). The CDR3 totals 15 residues. V gave up 5 bases and J gave up 2 bases, with 13 bases separating them. Germline loops: CDR1 SGHDN, CDR2 FVKESK. The CDR3 DNA is TGTGCCAGCAGCGCGGACAGCAATCCTGGAAACACCATATATTTT. Translated: CASSADSNPGNTIYF.

V and J are TRBV27 and TRBJ2-7; 11 bases align to TRBD2. Germline trimming cut 1 base from V and 3 bases from J; bases unmatched to any gene: 5. CDR3 length: 16 amino acids. The germline gives CDR1 MNHEY, CDR2 SMNVEV (reference sequence). The CDR3 region is CASSLLPSGGIYEQYF. CDR3 DNA sequence: TGTGCCAGCAGTTTATTGCCTAGCGGGGGGATCTACGAGCAGTACTTC.

V and J are TRBV7-9 and TRBJ2-7, with 10 nucleotides matching TRBD2. Trimming at V came to 5 bases and at J to 7 bases, leaving 17 bases not matched to a gene. Per germline, CDR1 SEHNR and CDR2 FQNEAQ (reference sequence). The CDR3 runs 17 residues. CDR3 bases: TGTGCCAGCAGCCACCCGACGACTAGCGGGCCCCGTTTGGAGCAGTACTTC. It codes for CASSHPTTSGPRLEQYF. Full variable domain (rest looked up from reference TRBV7-9 and TRBJ2-7): DTGVSQNPRHKITKRGQNVTFRCDPISEHNRLYWYRQTLGQGPEFLTYFQNEAQLEKSRLLSDRFSAERPKGSFSTLEIQRTEQGDSAMYLCASSHPTTSGPRLEQYFGPGTRLTVT.

This rearrangement joins TRBV19 to TRBJ1-1, with TRBD1 identical over 9 bases. Trimming removed 4 bases from V and 4 bases from J; junction bases left unmatched: 1. The CDR3 loop spans 13 amino acids. Per the germline V gene, CDR1 is LNHDA and CDR2 is SQIVND (reference sequence). The CDR3 nucleotides are TGTGCCAGTAGTACGACAGGGGGCACTGAAGCTTTCTTT. Its translation is CASSTTGGTEAFF.

The chain recombines TRBV9 with TRBJ1-2; 9 positions match TRBD1. The CDR3 has 15 amino acids. The ends lost 2 bases at V and 5 bases at J; junction bases unmatched: 7. The germline CDR1 and CDR2 sequences are SGDLS and YYNGEE. This CDR3 reads CASSVEDRGRYGYTF. CDR3 sequence (DNA): TGTGCCAGCAGCGTTGAGGACAGGGGAAGGTATGGCTACACCTTC.

The rearrangement joins TRBV5-1 to TRBJ2-7; 8 nucleotides line up with TRBD1. The V and J ends lost 3 bases and 1 base, in that order; junction bases with no gene match: 9. This CDR3 is 16 amino acids long. Germline V gives CDR1 SGHRS, CDR2 YFSETQ. The CDR3 loop reads CASSSLAGTGSYEQYF. The CDR3 DNA is TGCGCCAGCAGCTCCCTCGCCGGGACAGGATCCTACGAGCAGTACTTC.

The CDR3, as DNA: TGTGCCAGTAGTATGCTAGGAAACACCGGGGAGCTGTTTTTT. Amino acid sequence: CASSMLGNTGELFF. The chain has TRBV19 and TRBJ2-2, with D hard to call. CDR1 is LNHDA and CDR2 is SQIVND in the germline V gene (reference sequence). CDR3 length: 14 amino acids. The V and J ends lost 3 bases and 2 bases respectively, with 7 bases between them.

The rearrangement links TRBV27 to TRBJ2-7; D possibly corresponds to TRBD1 (5 bases). The CDR3 extends over 13 amino acids. Germline lookup yields CDR1 MNHEY and CDR2 SMNVEV (reference sequence). V was pared by 1 base and J by 7 bases, with 11 bases between. DNA for the CDR3: TGTGCCAGCAGTTTATGGGCAGGGAAGGAGCAGTACTTC. Translated, it gives CASSLWAGKEQYF.

The chain employs TRBV19 and TRBJ1-3, with TRBD1 matching over 7 bases. This CDR3 comprises 16 residues. Germline V gene data show CDR1 as LNHDA and CDR2 as SQIVND (reference sequence). V was pared by 5 bases and J by 0 bases, with 7 bases of the junction left unmatched. CDR3: CASSFGQAFSGNTIYF. In DNA, the CDR3 is TGTGCCAGTAGTTTTGGACAGGCCTTCTCTGGAAACACCATATATTTT.

The chain couples TRBV5-1 to TRBJ2-3, with no clear D. This CDR3 is built from 15 residues. V was cut by 0 bases and J by 2 bases, with 10 bases left in between. Germline CDR1 reads SGHRS; CDR2 reads YFSETQ. CDR3: CASSLVAAPTDTQYF. In DNA, the CDR3 is TGCGCCAGCAGCTTGGTGGCTGCACCCACAGATACGCAGTATTTT.

The chain carries TRBV2 and TRBJ1-2, with 7 bases fitting TRBD1. Germline CDR1 reads SNHLY; CDR2 reads FYNNEI. This CDR3 spans 16 amino acids. V lost 6 bases to trimming and J lost 4 bases; unmatched junction nucleotides: 14. The CDR3, as DNA: TGTGCCAGCAGACCTCGACAGGGACTAGATAGCTATGGCTACACCTTC. This gives the protein CASRPRQGLDSYGYTF.

The gene calls are TRBV19 and TRBJ1-6, with 7 bases lining up with TRBD1. The CDR3 runs 15 residues. The V and J ends lost 3 bases and 8 bases, in that order; junction bases with no gene match: 7. Looked up from germline, CDR1 is LNHDA and CDR2 is SQIVND (reference sequence). The CDR3 loop is CASSIGGGEDSPLHF. The CDR3 coding sequence is TGTGCCAGTAGTATTGGAGGGGGCGAGGATTCACCCCTCCACTTT. Filled out from reference TRBV19 and TRBJ1-6, the complete variable domain reads DGGITQSPKYLFRKEGQNVTLSCEQNLNHDAMYWYRQDPGQGLRLIYYSQIVNDFQKGDIAEGYSVSREKKESFPLTVTSAQKNPTAFYLCASSIGGGEDSPLHFGNGTRLTVT.